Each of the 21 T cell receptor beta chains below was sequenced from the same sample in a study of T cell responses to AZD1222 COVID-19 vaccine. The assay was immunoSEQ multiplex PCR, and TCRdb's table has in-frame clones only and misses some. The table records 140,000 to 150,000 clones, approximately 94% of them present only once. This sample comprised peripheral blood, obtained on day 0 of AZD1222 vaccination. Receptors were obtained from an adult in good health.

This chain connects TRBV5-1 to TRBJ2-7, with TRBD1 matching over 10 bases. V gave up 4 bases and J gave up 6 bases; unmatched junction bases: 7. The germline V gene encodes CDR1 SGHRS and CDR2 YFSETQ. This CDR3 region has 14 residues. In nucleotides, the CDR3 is TGCGCCAGCAGCCTGGGACAGGGGATCTCCGAGCAGTACTTC. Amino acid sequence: CASSLGQGISEQYF.

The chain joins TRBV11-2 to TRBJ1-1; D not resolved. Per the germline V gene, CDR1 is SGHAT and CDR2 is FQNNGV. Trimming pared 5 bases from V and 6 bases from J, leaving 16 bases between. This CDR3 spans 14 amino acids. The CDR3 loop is CASSAWGRLAEAFF. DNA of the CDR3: TGTGCCAGCAGCGCATGGGGTAGATTGGCTGAAGCTTTCTTT.

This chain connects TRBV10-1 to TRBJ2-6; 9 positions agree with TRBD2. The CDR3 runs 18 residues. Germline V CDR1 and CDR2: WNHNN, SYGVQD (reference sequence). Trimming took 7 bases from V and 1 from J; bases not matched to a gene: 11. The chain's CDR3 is CASTEPRSGGSGANVLTF. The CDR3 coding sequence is TGCGCCAGCACCGAGCCGAGGAGCGGGGGGTCTGGGGCCAACGTCCTGACTTTC.

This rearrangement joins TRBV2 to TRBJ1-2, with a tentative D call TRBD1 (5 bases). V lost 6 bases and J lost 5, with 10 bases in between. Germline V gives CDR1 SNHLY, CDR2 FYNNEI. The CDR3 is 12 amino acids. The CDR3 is CASRNAGYGYTF. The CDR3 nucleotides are TGTGCCAGCAGAAACGCAGGGTATGGCTACACCTTC.

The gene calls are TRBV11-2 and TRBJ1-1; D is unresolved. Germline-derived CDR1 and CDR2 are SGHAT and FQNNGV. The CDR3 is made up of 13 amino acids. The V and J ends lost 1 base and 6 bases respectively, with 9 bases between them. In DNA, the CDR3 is TGTGCCAGCAGCTTAGGCGAACCGGCTGAAGCTTTCTTT. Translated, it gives CASSLGEPAEAFF.

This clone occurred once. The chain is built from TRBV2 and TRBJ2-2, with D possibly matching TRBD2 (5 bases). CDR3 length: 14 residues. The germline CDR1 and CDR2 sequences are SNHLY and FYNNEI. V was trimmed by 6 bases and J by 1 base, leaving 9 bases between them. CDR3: CASSRTQNTGELFF. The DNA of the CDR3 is TGTGCCAGCAGCAGGACTCAGAACACCGGGGAGCTGTTTTTT. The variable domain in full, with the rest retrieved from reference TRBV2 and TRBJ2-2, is EPEVTQTPSHQVTQMGQEVILRCVPISNHLYFYWYRQILGQKVEFLVSFYNNEISEKSEIFDDQFSVERPDGSNFTLKIRSTKLEDSAMYFCASSRTQNTGELFFGEGSRLTVL.

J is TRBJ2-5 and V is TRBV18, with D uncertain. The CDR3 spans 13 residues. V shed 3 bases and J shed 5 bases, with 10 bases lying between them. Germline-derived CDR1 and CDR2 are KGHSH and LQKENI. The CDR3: CASSPGDGETQYF. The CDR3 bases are TGTGCCAGCTCACCGGGCGATGGGGAGACCCAGTACTTC. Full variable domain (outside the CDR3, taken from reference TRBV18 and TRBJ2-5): NAGVMQNPRHLVRRRGQEARLRCSPMKGHSHVYWYRQLPEEGLKFMVYLQKENIIDESGMPKERFSAEFPKEGPSILRIQQVVRGDSAAYFCASSPGDGETQYFGPGTRLLVL.

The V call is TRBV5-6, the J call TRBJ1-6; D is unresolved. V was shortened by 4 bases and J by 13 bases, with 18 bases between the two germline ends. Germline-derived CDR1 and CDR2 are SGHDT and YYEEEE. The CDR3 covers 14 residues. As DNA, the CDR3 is TGTGCCAGCAGCCACTTGTATTCCGGGGTTCCCCTCCACTTT. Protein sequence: CASSHLYSGVPLHF.

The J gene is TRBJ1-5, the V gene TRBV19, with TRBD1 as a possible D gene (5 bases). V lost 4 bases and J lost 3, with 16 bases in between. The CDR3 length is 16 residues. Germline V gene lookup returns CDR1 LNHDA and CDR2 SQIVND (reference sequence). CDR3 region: CASSTNPSGINQPQHF. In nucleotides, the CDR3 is TGTGCCAGTAGTACCAACCCCTCAGGGATCAATCAGCCCCAGCATTTT.

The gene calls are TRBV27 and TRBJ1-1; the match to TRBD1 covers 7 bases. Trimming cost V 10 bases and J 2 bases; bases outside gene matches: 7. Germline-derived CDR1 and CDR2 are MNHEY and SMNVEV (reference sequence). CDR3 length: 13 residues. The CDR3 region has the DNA TGTGCCAACACAGGGGTCAGAAACACTGAAGCTTTCTTT. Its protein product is CANTGVRNTEAFF.

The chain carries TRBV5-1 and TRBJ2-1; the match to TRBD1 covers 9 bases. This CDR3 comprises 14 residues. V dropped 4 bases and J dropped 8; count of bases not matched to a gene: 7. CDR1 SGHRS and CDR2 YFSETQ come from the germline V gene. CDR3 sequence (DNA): TGCGCCAGCAGCCCGGGACAGGGTATGGATGAGCAGTTCTTC. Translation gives CASSPGQGMDEQFF.

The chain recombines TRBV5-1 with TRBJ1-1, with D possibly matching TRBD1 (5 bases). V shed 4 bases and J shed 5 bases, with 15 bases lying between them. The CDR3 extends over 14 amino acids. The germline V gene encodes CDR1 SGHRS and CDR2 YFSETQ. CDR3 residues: CASSAGTGRTEAFF. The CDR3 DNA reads TGCGCCAGCAGCGCCGGGACGGGGAGGACTGAAGCTTTCTTT.

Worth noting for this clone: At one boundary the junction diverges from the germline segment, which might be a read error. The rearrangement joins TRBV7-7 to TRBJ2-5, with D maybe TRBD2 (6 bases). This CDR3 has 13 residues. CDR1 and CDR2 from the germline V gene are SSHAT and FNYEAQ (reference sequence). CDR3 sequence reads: CASSSRGQETQYF. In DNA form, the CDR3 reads TGTGCTAGCAGCTCACGGGGGCAAGAGACCCAGTACTTC.

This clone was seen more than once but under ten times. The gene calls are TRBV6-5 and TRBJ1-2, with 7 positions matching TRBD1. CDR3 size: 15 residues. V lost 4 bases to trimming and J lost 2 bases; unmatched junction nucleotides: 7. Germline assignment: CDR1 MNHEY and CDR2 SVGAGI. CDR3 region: CASSFLSGGNYGYTF. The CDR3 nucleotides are TGTGCCAGCAGTTTCTTGTCAGGGGGAAACTATGGCTACACCTTC.

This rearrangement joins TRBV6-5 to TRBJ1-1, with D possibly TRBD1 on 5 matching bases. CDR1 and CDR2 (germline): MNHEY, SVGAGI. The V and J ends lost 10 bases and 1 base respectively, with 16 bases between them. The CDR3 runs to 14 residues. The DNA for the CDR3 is TGTGCCACCTGGCGGCAGGGTAGGAACACTGAAGCTTTCTTT. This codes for CATWRQGRNTEAFF.

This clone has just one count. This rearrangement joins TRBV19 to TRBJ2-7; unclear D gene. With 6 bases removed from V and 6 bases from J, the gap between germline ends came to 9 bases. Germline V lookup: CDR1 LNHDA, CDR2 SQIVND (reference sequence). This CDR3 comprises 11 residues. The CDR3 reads CASSDRSEQYF. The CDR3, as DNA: TGTGCCAGTAGCGATCGTAGCGAGCAGTACTTC.

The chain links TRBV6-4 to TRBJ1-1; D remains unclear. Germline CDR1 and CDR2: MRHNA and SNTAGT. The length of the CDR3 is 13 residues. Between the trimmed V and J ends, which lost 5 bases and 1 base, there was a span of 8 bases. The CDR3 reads CASSYDGNTEAFF. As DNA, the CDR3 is TGTGCCAGCAGTTACGACGGGAACACTGAAGCTTTCTTT.

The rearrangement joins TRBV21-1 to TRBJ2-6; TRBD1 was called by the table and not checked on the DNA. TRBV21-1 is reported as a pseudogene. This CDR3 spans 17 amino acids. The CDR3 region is CASSKGQRSSGANVLTF. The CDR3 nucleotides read TGTGCCAGCAGCAAAGGACAGCGAAGCTCTGGGGCCAACGTCCTGACTTTC.

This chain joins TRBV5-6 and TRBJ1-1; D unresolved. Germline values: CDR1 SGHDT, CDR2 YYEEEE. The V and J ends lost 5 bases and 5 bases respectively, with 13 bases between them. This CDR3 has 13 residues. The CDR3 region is CASRGRVVTEAFF. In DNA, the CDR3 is TGTGCCAGCAGGGGGAGGGTAGTTACTGAAGCTTTCTTT.

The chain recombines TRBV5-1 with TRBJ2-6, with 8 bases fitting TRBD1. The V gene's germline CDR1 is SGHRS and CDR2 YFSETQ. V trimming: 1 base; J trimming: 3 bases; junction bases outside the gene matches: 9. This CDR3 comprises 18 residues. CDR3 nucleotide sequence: TGCGCCAGCAGCTTGAGTAGGCAGGGGGCTGGTGGGGCCAACGTCCTGACTTTC. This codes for CASSLSRQGAGGANVLTF.

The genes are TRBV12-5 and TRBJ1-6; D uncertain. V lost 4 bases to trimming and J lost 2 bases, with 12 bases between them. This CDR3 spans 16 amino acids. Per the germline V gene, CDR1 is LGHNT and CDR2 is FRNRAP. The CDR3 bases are TGTGCTAGTGGTTCCCCTCGGGGAACCTATAATTCACCCCTCCACTTT. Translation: CASGSPRGTYNSPLHF. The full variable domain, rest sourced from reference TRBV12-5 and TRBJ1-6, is DARVTQTPRHKVTEMGQEVTMRCQPILGHNTVFWYRQTMMQGLELLAYFRNRAPLDDSGMPKDRFSAEMPDATLATLKIQPSEPRDSAVYFCASGSPRGTYNSPLHFGNGTRLTVT.